One and the same sample provided the 27 T cell receptor beta chains below, sequenced in a study of prognosis after radiotherapy for stage I lung cancer. Genomic DNA was the source, and TCR beta CDR3 was amplified from it by two-round multiplex PCR. Primers (each specific to one TRBV or TRBJ gene) were used in first-round PCR. TCRdb redid the calling of the multiplex PCR reads with MiXCR, one entry per CDR3 protein. The sample lists approximately 13,000 distinct CDR3 sequences; around 29% were seen once. Sequencing was performed on PBMCs, taken before or after stereotactic body radiation therapy (not recorded which). Receptor source: a donor older than 45 with non-small cell lung cancer.

The V gene is TRBV27, the J gene TRBJ2-7; 9 bases align to TRBD2. Germline assignment: CDR1 MNHEY and CDR2 SMNVEV (reference sequence). CDR3 length: 15 residues. With 9 bases clipped from V and 4 bases from J, the junction kept 13 bases outside the gene matches. The CDR3 nucleotides read TGTGCCAGGAGAGGCTTGTTAGCGGGGGAATACGAGCAGTACTTC. It is translated as CARRGLLAGEYEQYF.

A remark on this clonotype: Given a much more abundant clone one base away, this may be a read error. The chain employs TRBV15 and TRBJ1-1; D is ambiguous. There are 13 residues in the CDR3. Germline CDR1 reads LNHNV; CDR2 reads YYDKDF (reference sequence). CDR3 in amino acids: CATSGDSAAEAFF. DNA of the CDR3: TGTGCCACCAGCGGAGATTCCGCTGCTGAAGCTTTCTTT.

This clonotype was counted ten times or more. The V call is TRBV28, the J call TRBJ2-5; TRBD2 matches 12 bases. The CDR3 sequence is 15 residues long. J was trimmed by 4 bases and V by 4 bases; bases with no gene match: 4. Germline loops: CDR1 MDHEN, CDR2 SYDVKM. The CDR3 spells CASSSSGRALETQYF. The DNA for the CDR3 is TGTGCCAGCAGTTCTAGCGGGAGGGCCCTAGAGACCCAGTACTTC.

This clonotype has ten or more counts. The DNA of the CDR3 is TGTGCCAGCAGTTCCGGAGGGGGTGGCGAGCAGTACTTC. Amino acid sequence: CASSSGGGGEQYF. The rearrangement links TRBV5-4 to TRBJ2-7; D tentatively reads TRBD1 or TRBD2 (6 bases each). V lost 5 bases, J lost 6 bases, and 15 bases lay in between. The length of the CDR3 is 13 residues. Germline loops: CDR1 SGHNT, CDR2 YYREEE (reference sequence).

By sample fraction, this clonotype is medium-sized. This rearrangement joins TRBV6-1 to TRBJ2-7; D not certain. The CDR3 has 13 residues. Germline V gene data show CDR1 as MNHNS and CDR2 as SASEGT. V was shortened by 6 bases and J by 2 bases, with 11 bases between the two germline ends. CDR3 residues: CASRREITYEQYF. The CDR3 DNA follows: TGTGCCAGCAGAAGAGAGATTACCTACGAGCAGTACTTC.

The chain combines TRBV4-2 with TRBJ2-1; unclear D gene. Trimming left V 2 bases short and J 0 bases short, with 8 bases between. This CDR3 spans 15 amino acids. Per the germline V gene, CDR1 is LGHNA and CDR2 is YNFKEQ. The CDR3 spells CASSQSLSSYNEQFF. In nucleotides, the CDR3 is TGTGCCAGCAGCCAATCACTCAGCTCCTACAATGAGCAGTTCTTC.

This clonotype was seen repeatedly, ten times or more. CDR3 bases: TGTGCCAGCAATGGACAGATACAAGAGACCCAGTACTTC. It encodes CASNGQIQETQYF. This chain connects TRBV25-1 to TRBJ2-5, with a tentative D call TRBD1 (6 bases). CDR1 is MGHDK, CDR2 SYGVNS, per germline. The CDR3 is 13 residues long. V shed 7 bases and J shed 2 bases, with 11 bases lying between them. The full variable domain, in which reference TRBV25-1 and TRBJ2-5 provide the parts outside the CDR3, is EADIYQTPRYLVIGTGKKITLECSQTMGHDKMYWYQQDPGMELHLIHYSYGVNSTEKGDLSSESTVSRIRTEHFPLTLESARPSHTSQYLCASNGQIQETQYFGPGTRLLVL.

The gene calls are TRBV5-1 and TRBJ2-1; D not resolved. With 2 bases removed from V and 10 bases from J, the gap between germline ends came to 16 bases. Germline CDR1 reads SGHRS; CDR2 reads YFSETQ. The CDR3 is made up of 14 amino acids. The CDR3 here is CASSFYLSSWEQFF. In nucleotides, the CDR3 is TGCGCCAGCAGCTTTTACTTGAGTTCCTGGGAGCAGTTCTTC.

Relative to its sample, this clonotype is medium-sized. CDR3 bases: TGCAGTGCTAACGACCGGGACAGGGGAACCTACGAGCAGTACTTC. Residues: CSANDRDRGTYEQYF. The chain is built from TRBV20-1 and TRBJ2-7; 10 bases match TRBD1. Per germline, CDR1 DFQATT and CDR2 SNEGSKA (reference sequence). The CDR3 runs to 15 residues. The trim removed 4 bases at V and 2 bases at J, leaving 8 bases unmatched.

This clonotype was seen repeatedly, ten times or more. V gene TRBV24-1 combines with J gene TRBJ2-2, with D perhaps TRBD2 (6 bases). Trimming cost V 5 bases and J 7 bases, with 16 bases left between them. Germline V gene sequence: CDR1 KGHDR, CDR2 SFDVKD. CDR3 length: 15 residues. This chain's CDR3 is CATSARDPRGGELFF. As DNA, the CDR3 is TGTGCCACCAGTGCGCGGGATCCGAGGGGCGGGGAGCTGTTTTTT.

Notes on this clonotype: The junction shows a germline mismatch at one end, possibly a read error. V usage is TRBV9 and J usage is TRBJ2-3; the match to TRBD2 covers 7 bases. The germline V gene encodes CDR1 SGDLS and CDR2 YYNGEE. This CDR3 comprises 16 residues. This chain's CDR3 is CASNWGGGSSTDTQYF. The DNA for the CDR3 is TGTGCCAGCAACTGGGGCGGGGGTTCAAGCACGGATACGCAGTATTTT.

This clonotype was seen many times. The rearrangement links TRBV7-9 to TRBJ2-2; D is perhaps TRBD1 (5 bases). Germline values: CDR1 SEHNR, CDR2 FQNEAQ (reference sequence). Trimming shortened V by 5 bases and J by 1 base, and 8 bases separated the two germline ends. This CDR3 is 14 amino acids long. In nucleotides, the CDR3 is TGTGCCAGCAGCACTGGACAGAACACCGGGGAGCTGTTTTTT. This gives the protein CASSTGQNTGELFF.

This clonotype is judged medium-sized. The J gene is TRBJ1-6, the V gene TRBV30; perhaps TRBD1 as D (6 bases). The CDR3 spans 14 residues. Germline-derived CDR1 and CDR2 are GTSNPN and SVGIG (reference sequence). Trimming left V 4 bases short and J 10 bases short, with 17 bases between. As DNA, the CDR3 is TGTGCCTGGACCTGGGCCCAAACAGGGTCACCCCTCCACTTT. Translation gives CAWTWAQTGSPLHF.

Judged by abundance, this clonotype is medium-sized. The rearrangement uses TRBV28 and TRBJ2-7; D is ambiguous. Germline lookup yields CDR1 MDHEN and CDR2 SYDVKM. V gave up 5 bases and J gave up 0 bases, with 11 bases separating them. The CDR3 runs to 14 residues. CDR3 nucleotides: TGTGCCAGCAGTCGGACCCACAGCTCCTACGAGCAGTACTTC. It translates to CASSRTHSSYEQYF.

This clonotype was recorded many times. The rearrangement links TRBV29-1 to TRBJ2-3; 7 bases align to TRBD1. V shed 6 bases, J shed 3 bases, and the junction held 9 bases outside the gene matches. Germline V CDR1 and CDR2: SQVTM, ANQGSEA. This CDR3 contains 14 residues. The CDR3 region is CSVNDRVGTDTQYF. CDR3 nucleotides: TGCAGCGTAAACGACAGGGTGGGTACAGATACGCAGTATTTT.

With respect to this clonotype: With a far larger clone one base away, a read error is the likely cause. V and J are TRBV28 and TRBJ1-3; D is ambiguous. CDR1 MDHEN and CDR2 SYDVKM come from the germline V gene. The CDR3 has 13 amino acids. This CDR3 reads CASRQGTGNSIYF. CDR3 nucleotide sequence: TGTGCCAGTCGCCAAGGTACTGGAAACTCCATATATTTT.

To note about this clonotype: This likely came from a read error, as a far larger clone is one base away. The V call is TRBV7-2, the J call TRBJ2-3; 10 bases map to TRBD1. The germline CDR1 and CDR2 sequences are SGHTA and FQGNSA. This CDR3 has 16 amino acids. Germline trimming cut 4 bases from V and 3 bases from J; bases unmatched to any gene: 7. CDR3 bases: TGTGCCAGCAGCTGCACGGGACAGGGGAGTACAGATACGCAGTATTTT. Translated, it gives CASSCTGQGSTDTQYF.

At least ten counts were recorded for this clonotype. V and J are TRBV19 and TRBJ2-7, with 8 nucleotides matching TRBD1. Germline V gene data show CDR1 as LNHDA and CDR2 as SQIVND (reference sequence). Trimming took 2 bases from V and 6 from J; bases not matched to a gene: 12. CDR3 length: 16 amino acids. For the CDR3, the DNA is TGTGCCAGTAGTATATCCCAGGGCAGGGGGCTTCGCGAGCAGTACTTC. This codes for CASSISQGRGLREQYF.

This clonotype ranks as medium-sized. DNA of the CDR3: TGTGCCAGCAGTCTCAGTCCACAGGCTAACTATGGCTACACCTTC. Protein: CASSLSPQANYGYTF. This chain connects TRBV27 to TRBJ1-2, with a weak D call TRBD1 (5 bases). This CDR3 contains 15 residues. Trimming took off 5 bases at V and 0 bases at J, with 13 bases between the two ends. Per the germline V gene, CDR1 is MNHEY and CDR2 is SMNVEV (reference sequence).

The V gene is TRBV12-3 or TRBV12-4, the J gene TRBJ1-2, with 7 bases matching TRBD1. Trimming removed 5 bases from V and 6 bases from J; junction bases left unmatched: 12. The CDR3 is made up of 15 amino acids. CDR3 protein: CASSPRQGSVNGYTF. CDR3 sequence (DNA): TGTGCCAGCAGTCCGCGACAGGGATCAGTAAATGGCTACACCTTC.

As to this clonotype: A far larger clone lies a single base away; this is likely a read error. J is TRBJ2-1 and V is TRBV6-4; D unclear. The ends were cut back, 7 bases at V and 8 bases at J, with 18 bases in the middle. The CDR3 has 14 residues. Germline CDR1 is MRHNA and CDR2 is SNTAGT. This CDR3 reads CASKRAAQSDEQFF. The CDR3 DNA reads as TGTGCCAGCAAACGCGCGGCACAGTCAGATGAGCAGTTCTTC.

This clonotype has at least ten counts. The chain is built from TRBV3-1 and TRBJ2-1; D uncertain. Trimming took 1 base from V and 10 from J, leaving 8 bases between them. The CDR3 consists of 12 residues. Germline loops: CDR1 LGHDT, CDR2 YNNKEL (reference sequence). CDR3 sequence (DNA): TGTGCCAGCAGCCAAGTGGGTTGGGAGCAGTTCTTC. Translation gives CASSQVGWEQFF.

For this clonotype: With only one base between it and a far larger clone, this is likely a read error. V is TRBV11-2 and J is TRBJ2-1; D not resolved. V was shortened by 5 bases and J by 9 bases, with 14 bases between the two germline ends. The germline V gene has CDR1 SGHAT and CDR2 FQNNGV. The CDR3 covers 13 residues. The CDR3 region is CASSQDIGCEQFF. As DNA, the CDR3 is TGTGCCAGCAGCCAAGATATCGGCTGTGAGCAGTTCTTC.

Turning to this clonotype: Because the CDR3 is missing its conserved closing phenylalanine or tryptophan, this is likely a read error. V and J are TRBV10-3 and TRBJ2-7; TRBD1 or TRBD2 may be the D gene (5 bases each). Germline CDR1 reads ENHRY; CDR2 reads SYGVKD. The CDR3 covers 13 residues. As DNA, the CDR3 is TGTGACATCAGTGAGGAGTTGGGGGACGAGCAGTACTTA. Residues: CDISEELGDEQYL.

This clonotype was seen many times. A much larger clone sits a single nucleotide away, making a read error possible. Here the CDR3 reads CASSLTEAGQFF. The CDR3, as DNA: TGTGCCAGCAGCTTAACAGAGGCTGGGCAGTTCTTC. The chain carries TRBV11-3 and TRBJ2-1, with no clear D. Germline-derived CDR1 and CDR2 are SGHNT and YENEEA. There are 12 residues in the CDR3. Trimming pared 2 bases from V and 12 bases from J, leaving 11 bases between.

This clonotype has a count of ten or more. The rearrangement joins TRBV20-1 to TRBJ2-7, with D tentatively TRBD1 (5 bases). Germline V gene lookup returns CDR1 DFQATT and CDR2 SNEGSKA (reference sequence). The CDR3 runs to 14 residues. The V end was cut by 3 bases, the J end by 2 bases, with 14 bases between. CDR3 DNA sequence: TGCAGTGCTAGTAAGAACAGGTTTACCTACGAGCAGTACTTC. It is translated as CSASKNRFTYEQYF.

About this clonotype: The CDR3 does not close with the conserved phenylalanine or tryptophan, likely indicating a read error. V gene TRBV14 combines with J gene TRBJ2-1; 8 nucleotides align to TRBD1. From germline, CDR1 is SGHDN and CDR2 FVKESK. After removal of 2 bases from V and 4 bases from J, the junction contained 10 bases not matched to a gene. The CDR3 runs to 17 residues. Written as DNA, the CDR3 is TGTGCCAGCAGCCAAAAGTGGTGGACAGGGAATTACAATGAGCAGTTCCTC. Translated: CASSQKWWTGNYNEQFL.